Presented here are 3 T cell receptor beta chains from one specimen sequenced in a study of cytomegalovirus exposure and HLA in healthy donors. PCR employed 60 Vbeta and 13 Jbeta primers. Using immunoSEQ multiplex PCR, the repertoire was profiled, and TCRdb retains in-frame clones only, with some absent. Found here are approximately 100,000 clones, around 70% of them singletons; the top ten hold less than 1.5%. The specimen was PBMCs. The receptors here all came from a female donor in good health and CMV-seronegative.

This clone was counted a few times. J is TRBJ1-1 and V is TRBV11-3, with a possible D match to TRBD1 (5 bases). Germline V gene sequence: CDR1 SGHNT, CDR2 YENEEA. Trimming took off 4 bases at V and 1 base at J, with 10 bases between the two ends. This CDR3 region has 14 residues. The CDR3 is CASSSGGTNTEAFF. Here the CDR3 DNA reads TGTGCCAGCAGCTCGGGGGGGACGAACACTGAAGCTTTCTTT. The full variable domain, with the rest looked up from reference TRBV11-3 and TRBJ1-1, is EAGVVQSPRYKIIEKKQPVAFWCNPISGHNTLYWYLQNLGQGPELLIRYENEEAVDDSQLPKDRFSAERLKGVDSTLKIQPAELGDSAVYLCASSSGGTNTEAFFGQGTRLTVV.

This clone was seen only a few times. The CDR3 here is CASSPWTGYGYTF. The CDR3 region has the DNA TGTGCCAGCAGCCCATGGACGGGGTATGGCTACACCTTC. The V and J genes are TRBV5-5 and TRBJ1-2, with unresolved D. The germline gives CDR1 SGHKS, CDR2 YYEKEE (reference sequence). Between the trimmed V and J ends, which lost 4 bases and 5 bases, there was a span of 12 bases. The CDR3 consists of 13 residues. Full variable domain (rest looked up from reference TRBV5-5 and TRBJ1-2): DAGVTQSPTHLIKTRGQQVTLRCSPISGHKSVSWYQQVLGQGPQFIFQYYEKEERGRGNFPDRFSARQFPNYSSELNVNALLLGDSALYLCASSPWTGYGYTFGSGTRLTVV.

This clone was recorded once. The chain is built from TRBV4-2 and TRBJ1-5; D is unresolved. The CDR3 is made up of 17 amino acids. Germline V gene lookup returns CDR1 LGHNA and CDR2 YNFKEQ. Trimming cost V 0 bases and J 2 bases, with 14 bases left between them. This CDR3 reads CASSQDASQVGNQPQHF. CDR3 sequence (DNA): TGTGCCAGCAGCCAAGACGCCAGTCAAGTCGGCAATCAGCCCCAGCATTTT.